Detailed here is one TCR beta chain. Its matching antigen is unknown. This sample is drawn from a study of shared clonotypes between healthy human individuals. Study outcomes and limitations: A handful of donors shared 5% to 5.5% of their naive CD4 clonotypes.

Healthy and HIV-negative, the adult donors had no recent acute infections or vaccinations. All of the donors resided in Nashville, Tennessee, and each was a Caucasian adult. Deep was the level used in running the assay. Profiling relied on immunoSEQ multiplex PCR, and the TCRdb table lists in-frame clones only, not all of them. This repertoire shows roughly 2 million clones, 90% to 95% found once; its top ten account for 0.1% to 0.15%. Trimming shortened V by 6 bases and J by 7 bases, and 18 bases separated the two germline ends. Germline CDR1 MNHEY, CDR2 SVGAGI. The CDR3 extends over 15 amino acids. The clonotype comes from a man in his late teens or twenties in good health. The chain has TRBV6-5 and TRBJ2-2; weak D call: TRBD1 (5 bases). The sequenced sample consisted of naive CD4+ T cells sorted from blood. Subset denoted: CD45RA+ positively selected. CDR3 DNA sequence: TGTGCCAGCAGGCGTGGGGCGAAATTGGGCGGGGAGCTGTTTTTT. Encoded protein: CASRRGAKLGGELFF.